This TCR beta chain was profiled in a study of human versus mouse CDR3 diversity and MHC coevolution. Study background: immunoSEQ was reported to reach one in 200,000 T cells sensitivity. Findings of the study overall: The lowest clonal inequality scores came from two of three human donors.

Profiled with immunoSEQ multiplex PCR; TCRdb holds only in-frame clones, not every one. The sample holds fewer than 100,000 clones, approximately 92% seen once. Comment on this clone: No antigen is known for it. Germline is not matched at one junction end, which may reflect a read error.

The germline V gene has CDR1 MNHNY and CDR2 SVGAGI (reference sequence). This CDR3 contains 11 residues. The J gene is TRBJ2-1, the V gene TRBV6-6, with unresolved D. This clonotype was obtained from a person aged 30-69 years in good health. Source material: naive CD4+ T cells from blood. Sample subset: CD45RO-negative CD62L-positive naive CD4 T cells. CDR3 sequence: CGSARRVEQFF. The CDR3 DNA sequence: TGTGGCAGCGCCCGGAGAGTGGAGCAGTTCTTC.